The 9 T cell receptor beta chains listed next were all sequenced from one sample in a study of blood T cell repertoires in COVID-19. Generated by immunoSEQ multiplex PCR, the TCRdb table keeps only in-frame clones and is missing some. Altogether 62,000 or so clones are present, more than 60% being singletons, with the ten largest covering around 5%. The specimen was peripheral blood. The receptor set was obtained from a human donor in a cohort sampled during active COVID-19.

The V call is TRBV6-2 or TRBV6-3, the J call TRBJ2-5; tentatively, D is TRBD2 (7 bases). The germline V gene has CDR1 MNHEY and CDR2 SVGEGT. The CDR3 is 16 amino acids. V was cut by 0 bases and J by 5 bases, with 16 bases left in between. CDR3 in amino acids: CASSYSRGGGSETQYF. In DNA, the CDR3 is TGTGCCAGCAGTTACTCGAGAGGCGGGGGCTCGGAGACCCAGTACTTC.

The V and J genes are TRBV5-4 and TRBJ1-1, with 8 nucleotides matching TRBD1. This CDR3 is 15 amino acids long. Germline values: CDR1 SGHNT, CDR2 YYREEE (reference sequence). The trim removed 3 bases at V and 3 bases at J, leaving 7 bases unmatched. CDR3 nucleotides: TGTGCCAGCAGCTCCTGGACAGGGAGGGACACTGAAGCTTTCTTT. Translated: CASSSWTGRDTEAFF.

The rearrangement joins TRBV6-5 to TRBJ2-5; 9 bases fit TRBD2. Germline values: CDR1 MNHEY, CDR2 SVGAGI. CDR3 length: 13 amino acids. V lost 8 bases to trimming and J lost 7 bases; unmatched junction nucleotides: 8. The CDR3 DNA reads TGTGCCAGCGTAAGCGGGGGGCAGGGGACCCAGTACTTC. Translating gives CASVSGGQGTQYF.

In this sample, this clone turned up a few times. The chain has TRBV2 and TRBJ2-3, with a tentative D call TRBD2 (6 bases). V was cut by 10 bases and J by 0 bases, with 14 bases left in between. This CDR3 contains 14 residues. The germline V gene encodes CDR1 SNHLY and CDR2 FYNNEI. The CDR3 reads CATLAGTSTDTQYF. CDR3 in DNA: TGTGCCACCTTGGCCGGGACTAGCACAGATACGCAGTATTTT.

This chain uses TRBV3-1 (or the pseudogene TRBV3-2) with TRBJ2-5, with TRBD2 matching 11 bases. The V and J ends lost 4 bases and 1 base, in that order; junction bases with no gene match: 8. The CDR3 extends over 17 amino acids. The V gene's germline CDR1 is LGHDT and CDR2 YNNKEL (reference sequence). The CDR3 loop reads CASSRKTGTSGQETQYF. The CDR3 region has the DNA TGTGCCAGCAGCCGAAAAACCGGGACTAGCGGCCAAGAGACCCAGTACTTC.

CDR3 in amino acids: CASSAWDRGGHNSPLHF. The CDR3 DNA sequence: TGTGCCAGCAGTGCATGGGACAGGGGGGGTCATAATTCACCCCTCCACTTT. This chain connects TRBV6-1 to TRBJ1-6; 11 bases line up with TRBD1. In germline, CDR1 is MNHNS, CDR2 SASEGT. The CDR3 has 17 amino acids. With 4 bases clipped from V and 5 bases from J, the junction kept 7 bases outside the gene matches.

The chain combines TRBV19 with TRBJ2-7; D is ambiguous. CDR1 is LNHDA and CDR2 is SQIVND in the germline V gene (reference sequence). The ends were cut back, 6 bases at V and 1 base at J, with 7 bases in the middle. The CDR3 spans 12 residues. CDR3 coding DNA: TGTGCCAGTAGGGCGGAGTCCTACGAGCAGTACTTC. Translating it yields CASRAESYEQYF.

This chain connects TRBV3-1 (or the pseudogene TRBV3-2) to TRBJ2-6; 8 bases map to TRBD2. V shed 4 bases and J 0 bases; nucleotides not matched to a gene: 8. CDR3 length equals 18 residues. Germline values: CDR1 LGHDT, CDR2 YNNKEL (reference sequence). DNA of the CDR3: TGTGCCAGCAGCCCCCTGGCAGGGACTAGCTCTGGGGCCAACGTCCTGACTTTC. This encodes CASSPLAGTSSGANVLTF.

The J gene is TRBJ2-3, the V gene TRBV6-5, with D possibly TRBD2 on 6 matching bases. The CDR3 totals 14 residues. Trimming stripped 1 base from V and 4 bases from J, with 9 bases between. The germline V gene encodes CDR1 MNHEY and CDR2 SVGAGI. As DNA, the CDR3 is TGTGCCAGCAGTTACTATTGGGGGGCAGATACGCAGTATTTT. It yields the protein CASSYYWGADTQYF.